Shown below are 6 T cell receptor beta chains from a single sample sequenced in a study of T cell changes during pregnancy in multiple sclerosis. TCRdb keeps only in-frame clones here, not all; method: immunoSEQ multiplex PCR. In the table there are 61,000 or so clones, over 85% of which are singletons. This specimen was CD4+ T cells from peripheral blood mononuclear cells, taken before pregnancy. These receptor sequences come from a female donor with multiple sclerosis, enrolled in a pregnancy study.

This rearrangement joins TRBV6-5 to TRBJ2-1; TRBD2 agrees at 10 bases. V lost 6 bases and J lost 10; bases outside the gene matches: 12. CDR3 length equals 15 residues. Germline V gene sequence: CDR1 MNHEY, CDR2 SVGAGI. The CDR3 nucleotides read TGTGCCAGCAGGCCCCCGCTAGCGGGAGCGGGGGAGCAGTTCTTC. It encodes CASRPPLAGAGEQFF.

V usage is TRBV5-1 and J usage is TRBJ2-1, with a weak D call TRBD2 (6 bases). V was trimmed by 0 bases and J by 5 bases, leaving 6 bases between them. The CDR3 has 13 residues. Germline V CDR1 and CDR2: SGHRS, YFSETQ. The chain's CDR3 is CASSLGTNNEQFF. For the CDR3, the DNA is TGCGCCAGCAGCTTGGGGACTAACAATGAGCAGTTCTTC.

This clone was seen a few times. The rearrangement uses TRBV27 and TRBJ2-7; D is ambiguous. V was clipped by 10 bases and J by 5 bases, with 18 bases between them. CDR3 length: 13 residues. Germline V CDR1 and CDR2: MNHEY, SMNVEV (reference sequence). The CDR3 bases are TGTGCCACCTCAGTTGCCCCCCGGGACGAGCAGTACTTC. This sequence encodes CATSVAPRDEQYF.

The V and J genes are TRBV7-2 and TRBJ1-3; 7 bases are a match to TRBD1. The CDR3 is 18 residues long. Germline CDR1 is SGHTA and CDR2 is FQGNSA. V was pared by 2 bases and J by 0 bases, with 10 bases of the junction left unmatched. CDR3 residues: CASSLFAGGASSGNTIYF. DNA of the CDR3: TGTGCCAGCAGCTTATTTGCAGGGGGAGCAAGCTCTGGAAACACCATATATTTT.

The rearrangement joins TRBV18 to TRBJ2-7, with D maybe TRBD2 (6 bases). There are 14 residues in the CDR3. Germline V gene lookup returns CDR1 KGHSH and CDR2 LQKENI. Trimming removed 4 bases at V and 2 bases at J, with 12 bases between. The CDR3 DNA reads TGTGCCAGCTCACGAGCCGGGACTGCCTACGAGCAGTACTTC. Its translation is CASSRAGTAYEQYF.

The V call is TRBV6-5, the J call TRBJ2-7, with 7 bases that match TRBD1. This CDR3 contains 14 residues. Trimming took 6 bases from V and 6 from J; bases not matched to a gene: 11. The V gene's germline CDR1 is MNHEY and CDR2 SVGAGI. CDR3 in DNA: TGTGCCAGCAGGAAGAGACCCGACAGGGCCGAGCAGTACTTC. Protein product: CASRKRPDRAEQYF.